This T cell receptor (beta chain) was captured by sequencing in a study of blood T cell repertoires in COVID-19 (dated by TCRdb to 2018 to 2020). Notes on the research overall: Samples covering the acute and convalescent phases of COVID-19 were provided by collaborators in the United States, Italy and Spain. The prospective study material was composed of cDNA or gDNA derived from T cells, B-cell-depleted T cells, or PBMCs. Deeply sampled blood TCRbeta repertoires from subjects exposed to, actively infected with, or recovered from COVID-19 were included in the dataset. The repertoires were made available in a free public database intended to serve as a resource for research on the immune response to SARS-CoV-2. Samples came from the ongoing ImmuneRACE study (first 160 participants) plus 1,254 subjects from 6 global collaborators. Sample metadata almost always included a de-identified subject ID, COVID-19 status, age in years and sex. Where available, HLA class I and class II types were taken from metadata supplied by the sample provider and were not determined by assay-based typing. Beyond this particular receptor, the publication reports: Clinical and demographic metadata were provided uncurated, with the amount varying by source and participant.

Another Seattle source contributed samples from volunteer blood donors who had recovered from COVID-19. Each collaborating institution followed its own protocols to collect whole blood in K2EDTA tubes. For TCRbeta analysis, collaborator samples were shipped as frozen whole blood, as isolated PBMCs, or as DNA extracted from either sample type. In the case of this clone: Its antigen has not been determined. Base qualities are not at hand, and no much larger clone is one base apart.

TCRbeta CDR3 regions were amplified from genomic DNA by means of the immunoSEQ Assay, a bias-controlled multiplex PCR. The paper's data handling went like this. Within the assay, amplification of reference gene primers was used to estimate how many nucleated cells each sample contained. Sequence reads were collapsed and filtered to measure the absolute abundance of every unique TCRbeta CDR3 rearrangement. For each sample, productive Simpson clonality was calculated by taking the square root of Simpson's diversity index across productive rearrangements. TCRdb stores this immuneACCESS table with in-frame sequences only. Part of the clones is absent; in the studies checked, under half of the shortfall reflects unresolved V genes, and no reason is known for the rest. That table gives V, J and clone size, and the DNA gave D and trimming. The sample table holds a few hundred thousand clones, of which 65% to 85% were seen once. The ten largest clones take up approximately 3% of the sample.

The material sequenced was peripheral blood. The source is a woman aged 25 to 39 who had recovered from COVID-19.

The bases read TGTGCCAGCAGCTTAGTCCTAAACACCGGGGAGCTGTTTTTT. The resulting protein is CASSLVLNTGELFF. The sequence joins TRBV11-1 to TRBJ2-2; confidence is insufficient to name the D gene. The germline V gene (reference sequence) supplies CDR1 SGHAT and CDR2 FQDESV. The junction carries 5 bases between V and J, which are trimmed by 1 base and 2 bases respectively. Including cysteine and phenylalanine, the CDR3 has 14 amino acids. Just CDR3 DNA is preserved here, 42 bases in frame from base 1. Where the CDR3 stops, the reference TRBV11-1 and TRBJ2-2 genes take over; the full variable domain is EAEVAQSPRYKITEKSQAVAFWCDPISGHATLYWYRQILGQGPELLVQFQDESVVDDSQLPKDRFSAERLKGVDSTLKIQPAELGDSAMYLCASSLVLNTGELFFGEGSRLTVL.